The rows below give T cell receptor beta chains drawn from one sample of a study of T-cell reconstitution after alpha-beta-depleted transplantation in children. Using its own MiXCR run on the PCR reads, TCRdb lists one record per CDR3 protein. The data contain about 480,000 distinct CDR3 sequences, around an eighth of them singletons. Sequenced here: PBMCs from the stem cell graft donor, sampled from the stem cell graft. The receptors were sampled from a human donor who donated a stem cell graft to a child with combined immunodeficiency. Each CDR3 is given with its conserved first and last residue. The D gene is left open where the match is weak. Expanded clones get a size class; other rows say once, few or many, or leave the size out.

V gene: TRBV24-1; clone size: few; J gene: TRBJ2-2; D gene: TRBD1; CDR3 DNA: TGTGCCACGGCCTCGACAGGGGGAATCGGCGGGGAGCTGTTTTTT; CDR3 protein: CATASTGGIGGELFF
V gene: TRBV11-2; clone size: -; J gene: TRBJ2-3; D gene: -; CDR3 DNA: TGTGCCAGCAGCCCGCGAGGTGGTGGTCCAGATACGCAGTATTTT; CDR3 protein: CASSPRGGGPDTQYF
V gene: TRBV7-3; clone size: many; J gene: TRBJ2-3; D gene: TRBD2; CDR3 DNA: TGTGCCAGCAGCTTAAGGGCAGGGGCCGAGCTAGCGGGGGGGCCGGCAGATACGCAGTATTTT; CDR3 protein: CASSLRAGAELAGGPADTQYF
V gene: TRBV6-2/TRBV6-3; clone size: few; J gene: TRBJ1-2; D gene: -; CDR3 DNA: TGTGCCAGCAGAATGGGGTACTGGGACATCTATGGCTACACCTTC; CDR3 protein: CASRMGYWDIYGYTF
V gene: TRBV12-3/TRBV12-4; clone size: many; J gene: TRBJ1-1; D gene: -; CDR3 DNA: TGTGCCAGCAATCAGGGCTTGATGAACACTGAAGCTTTCTTT; CDR3 protein: CASNQGLMNTEAFF
V gene: TRBV6-5; clone size: many; J gene: TRBJ2-7; D gene: -; CDR3 DNA: TGTGCCAGCAGTTACTCAATACTTACGGCTAACTACGAGCAGTACTTC; CDR3 protein: CASSYSILTANYEQYF
V gene: TRBV6-2/TRBV6-3; clone size: many; J gene: TRBJ2-1; D gene: -; CDR3 DNA: TGTGCCAGCAGTTACTCAGAGTCACAGTTCTTC; CDR3 protein: CASSYSESQFF
V gene: TRBV9; clone size: -; J gene: TRBJ2-3; D gene: -; CDR3 DNA: TGTGCCAGCAGCGTAGGTGGGGGGGGGGCCTTTACAGATACGCAGTATTTT; CDR3 protein: CASSVGGGGAFTDTQYF
V gene: TRBV19; clone size: -; J gene: TRBJ2-5; D gene: -; CDR3 DNA: TGTGCCAGTAGTATTTCCGGGACAAGCCAAGAGACCCAGTACTTC; CDR3 protein: CASSISGTSQETQYF
V gene: TRBV6-2/TRBV6-3; clone size: many; J gene: TRBJ2-1; D gene: -; CDR3 DNA: TGTGCCAGCTGCGGGACCCCTTACAATGAGCAGTTCTTC; CDR3 protein: CASCGTPYNEQFF
V gene: TRBV9; clone size: few; J gene: TRBJ2-7; D gene: -; CDR3 DNA: TGTGCCAGCAGCCAGCTGGCGGCAGGCTACGAGCAGTACTTC; CDR3 protein: CASSQLAAGYEQYF
V gene: TRBV28; clone size: many; J gene: TRBJ2-4; D gene: -; CDR3 DNA: TGTGCCAGCAGTCGTGGGAGCGGGCCGAACTTC; CDR3 protein: CASSRGSGPNF
V gene: TRBV5-1; clone size: many; J gene: TRBJ2-1; D gene: -; CDR3 DNA: TGCGCCAGCAGCTTGGGATCGGCTGAGCAGTTCTTC; CDR3 protein: CASSLGSAEQFF
V gene: TRBV25-1; clone size: many; J gene: TRBJ2-7; D gene: -; CDR3 DNA: TGTGCCAGCAGTGAAGAGACGGCCTGGGATCCCTACGAGCAGTACTTC; CDR3 protein: CASSEETAWDPYEQYF
V gene: TRBV28; clone size: few; J gene: TRBJ1-5; D gene: -; CDR3 DNA: TGTGCCAGCAGTCTCCGCACGCTCCAAGGGCAGCCCCAGCATTTT; CDR3 protein: CASSLRTLQGQPQHF
V gene: TRBV12-3/TRBV12-4; clone size: -; J gene: TRBJ2-1; D gene: TRBD2; CDR3 DNA: TGTGCCAGCAGACCTATAGCGGGAGGATACAATGAGCAGTTCTTC; CDR3 protein: CASRPIAGGYNEQFF
V gene: TRBV7-9; clone size: many; J gene: TRBJ1-2; D gene: -; CDR3 DNA: TGTGCCAGCAGCTTAGTCGGCTTCAACTATGGCTACACCTTC; CDR3 protein: CASSLVGFNYGYTF